This TCR beta chain came from a study of blood T cell repertoires in COVID-19. Overall study: Samples representing acute and convalescent COVID-19 were sourced from the United States, Italy and Spain. The analysed material was cDNA or gDNA that came from T cells, B-cell-depleted T cells, or PBMCs.

Original processing methods: Reference gene primers were amplified, and this amplification served to estimate nucleated cell counts. Here immunoSEQ multiplex PCR was the method, and the copy in TCRdb shows in-frame clones only, minus some. V and J calls and clone size follow that table, whereas D and trimming were derived from the DNA. The sample records approximately 30,000 clones, over 90% being singletons. The CDR3 is made up of 16 amino acids. V dropped 0 bases and J dropped 0 bases, with 11 bases sitting between them. In germline, CDR1 is MGHRA, CDR2 YSYEKL. The rearrangement joins TRBV4-1 to TRBJ1-2; no firm D call. The TCR comes from a human donor in a cohort sampled during active COVID-19. Sequencing input: peripheral blood. CDR3 sequence reads: CASSQEGGGTNYGYTF. The CDR3 coding sequence is TGCGCCAGCAGCCAAGAAGGAGGCGGTACTAACTATGGCTACACCTTC.